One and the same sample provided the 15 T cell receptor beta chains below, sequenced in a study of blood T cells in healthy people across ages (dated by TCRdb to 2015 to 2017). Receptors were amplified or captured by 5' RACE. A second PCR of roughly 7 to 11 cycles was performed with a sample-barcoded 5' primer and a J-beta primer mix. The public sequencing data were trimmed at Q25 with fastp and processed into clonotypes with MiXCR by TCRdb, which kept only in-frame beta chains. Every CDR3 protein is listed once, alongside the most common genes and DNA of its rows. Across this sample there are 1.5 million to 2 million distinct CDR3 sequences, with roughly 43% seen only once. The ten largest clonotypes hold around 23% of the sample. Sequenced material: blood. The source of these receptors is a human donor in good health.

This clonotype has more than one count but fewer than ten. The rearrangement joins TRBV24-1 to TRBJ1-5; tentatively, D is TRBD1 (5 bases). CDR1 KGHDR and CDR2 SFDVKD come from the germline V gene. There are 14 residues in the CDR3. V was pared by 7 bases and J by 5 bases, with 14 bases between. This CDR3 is CATRRSGSDQPQHF. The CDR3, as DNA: TGTGCCACCAGACGGTCAGGGTCCGATCAGCCCCAGCATTTT.

The CDR3 sequence: CASSPDRSLNQPQHF. The CDR3 DNA follows: TGTGCCAGCAGCCCGGACAGAAGCCTCAATCAGCCCCAGCATTTT. The gene calls are TRBV6-2 or TRBV6-3 and TRBJ1-5; tentative D call: TRBD1 (6 bases). Trimming pared 6 bases from V and 3 bases from J, leaving 15 bases between. CDR3 length: 15 amino acids. The germline V gene encodes CDR1 MNHEY and CDR2 SVGEGT.

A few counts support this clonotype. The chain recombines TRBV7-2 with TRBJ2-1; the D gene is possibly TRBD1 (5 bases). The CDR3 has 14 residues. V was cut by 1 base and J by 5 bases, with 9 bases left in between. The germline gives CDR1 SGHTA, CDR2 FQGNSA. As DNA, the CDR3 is TGTGCCAGCAGCTTAGTTCACAGGAACAATGAGCAGTTCTTC. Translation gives CASSLVHRNNEQFF.

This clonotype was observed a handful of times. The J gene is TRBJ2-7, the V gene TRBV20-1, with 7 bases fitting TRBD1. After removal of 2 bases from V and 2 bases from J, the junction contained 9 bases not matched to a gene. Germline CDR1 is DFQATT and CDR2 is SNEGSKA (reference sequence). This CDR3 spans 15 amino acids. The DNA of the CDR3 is TGCAGTGCTAGAAATCTGGGGACAGCCACCTACGAGCAGTACTTC. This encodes CSARNLGTATYEQYF.

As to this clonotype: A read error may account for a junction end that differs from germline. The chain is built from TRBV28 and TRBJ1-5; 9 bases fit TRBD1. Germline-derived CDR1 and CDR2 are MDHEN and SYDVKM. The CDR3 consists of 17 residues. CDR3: CASSLWTGDVSNQPQHF. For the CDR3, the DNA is TGCGCCAGCAGTTTATGGACAGGGGACGTGAGCAATCAGCCCCAGCATTTT. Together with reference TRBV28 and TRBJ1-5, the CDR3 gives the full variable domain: DVKVTQSSRYLVKRTGEKVFLECVQDMDHENMFWYRQDPGLGLRLIYFSYDVKMKEKGDIPEGYSVSREKKERFSLILESASTNQTSMYLCASSLWTGDVSNQPQHFGDGTRLSIL.

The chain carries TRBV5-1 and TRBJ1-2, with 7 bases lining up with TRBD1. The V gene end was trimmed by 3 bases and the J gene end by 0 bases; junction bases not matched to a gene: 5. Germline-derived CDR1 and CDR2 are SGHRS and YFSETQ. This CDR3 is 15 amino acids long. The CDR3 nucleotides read TGCGCCAGCAGCTGGGACAGCACCACTAACTATGGCTACACCTTC. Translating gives CASSWDSTTNYGYTF.

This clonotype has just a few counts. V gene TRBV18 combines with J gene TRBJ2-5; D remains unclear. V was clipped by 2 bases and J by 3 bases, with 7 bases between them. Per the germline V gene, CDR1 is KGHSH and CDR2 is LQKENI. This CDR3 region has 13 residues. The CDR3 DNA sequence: TGTGCCAGCTCACCAACCCCTAAAGAGACCCAGTACTTC. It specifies CASSPTPKETQYF.

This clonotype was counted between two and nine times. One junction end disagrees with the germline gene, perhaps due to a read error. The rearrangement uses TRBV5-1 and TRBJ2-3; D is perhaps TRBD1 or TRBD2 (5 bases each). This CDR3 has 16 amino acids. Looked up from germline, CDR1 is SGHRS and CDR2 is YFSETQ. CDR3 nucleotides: TGCGCCAGCAGCTTGGGAGGGGACCGATTCACAGATACACAGTATTTT. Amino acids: CASSLGGDRFTDTQYF.

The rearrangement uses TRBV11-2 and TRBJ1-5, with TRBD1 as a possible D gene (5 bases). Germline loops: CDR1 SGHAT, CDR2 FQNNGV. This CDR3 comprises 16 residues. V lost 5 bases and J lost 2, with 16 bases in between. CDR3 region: CASSPGLEYRNQPQHF. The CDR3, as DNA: TGTGCCAGCAGCCCAGGGTTGGAGTATCGCAATCAGCCCCAGCATTTT.

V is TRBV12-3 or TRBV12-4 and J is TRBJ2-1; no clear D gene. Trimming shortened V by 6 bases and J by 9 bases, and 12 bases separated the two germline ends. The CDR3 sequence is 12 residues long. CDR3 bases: TGTGCCAGCAGACCCCCCGGTGGTGAGCAGTTCTTC. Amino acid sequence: CASRPPGGEQFF.

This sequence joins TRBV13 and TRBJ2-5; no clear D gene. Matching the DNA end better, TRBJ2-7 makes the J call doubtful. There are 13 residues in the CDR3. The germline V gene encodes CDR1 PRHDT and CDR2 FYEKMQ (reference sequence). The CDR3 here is CASSLTHDYEQYF. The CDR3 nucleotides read TGTGCCAGCAGCCTAACTCATGACTACGAGCAGTACTTC.

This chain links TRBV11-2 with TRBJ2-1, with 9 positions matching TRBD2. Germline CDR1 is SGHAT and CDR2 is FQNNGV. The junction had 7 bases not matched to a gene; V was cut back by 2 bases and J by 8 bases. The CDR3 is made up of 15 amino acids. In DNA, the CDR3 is TGTGCCAGCAGCTTAAGCGGGGGGCCCCGAGATGAGCAGTTCTTC. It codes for CASSLSGGPRDEQFF.

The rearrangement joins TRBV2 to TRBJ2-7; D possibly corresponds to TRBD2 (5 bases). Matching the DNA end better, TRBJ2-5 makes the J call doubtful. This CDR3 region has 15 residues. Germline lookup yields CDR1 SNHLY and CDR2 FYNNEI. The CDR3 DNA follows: TGTGCCAGCAGCGACCCTCGGCTAGCAGGAGAGACCCAGTACTTC. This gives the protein CASSDPRLAGETQYF.

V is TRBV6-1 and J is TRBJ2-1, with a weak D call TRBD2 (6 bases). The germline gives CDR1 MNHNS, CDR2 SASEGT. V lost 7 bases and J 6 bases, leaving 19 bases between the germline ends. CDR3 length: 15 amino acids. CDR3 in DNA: TGTGCCAGCACCGAAGATACTAGCACCCCCAATGAGCAGTTCTTC. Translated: CASTEDTSTPNEQFF.

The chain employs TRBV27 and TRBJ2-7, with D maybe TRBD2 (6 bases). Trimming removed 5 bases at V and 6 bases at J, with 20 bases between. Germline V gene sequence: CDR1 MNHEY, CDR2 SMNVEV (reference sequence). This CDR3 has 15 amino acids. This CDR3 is CASSPSGGPRGEQYF. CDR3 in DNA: TGTGCCAGCAGTCCCTCAGGAGGGCCTAGAGGCGAGCAGTACTTC.